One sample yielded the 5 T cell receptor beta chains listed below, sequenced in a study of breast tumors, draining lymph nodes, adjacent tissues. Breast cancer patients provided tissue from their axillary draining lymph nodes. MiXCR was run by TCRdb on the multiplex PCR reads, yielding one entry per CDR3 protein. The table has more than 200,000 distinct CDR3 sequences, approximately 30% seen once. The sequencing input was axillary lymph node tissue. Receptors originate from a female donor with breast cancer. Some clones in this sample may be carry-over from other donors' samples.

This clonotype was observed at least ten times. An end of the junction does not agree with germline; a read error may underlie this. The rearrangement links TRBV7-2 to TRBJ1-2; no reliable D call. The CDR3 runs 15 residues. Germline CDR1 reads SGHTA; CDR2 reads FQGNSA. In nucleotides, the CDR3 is TGTGCCAGCAGCTCCGAGGGAGGACCGCTCTATGGCTACCCCTTC. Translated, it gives CASSSEGGPLYGYPF.

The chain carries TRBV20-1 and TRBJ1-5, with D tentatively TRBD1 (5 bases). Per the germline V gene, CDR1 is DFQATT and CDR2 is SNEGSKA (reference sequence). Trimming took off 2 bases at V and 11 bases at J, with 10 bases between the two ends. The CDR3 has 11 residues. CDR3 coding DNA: TGCAGTGCTAGAATAGGGGAGACCCAGCATTTT. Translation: CSARIGETQHF.

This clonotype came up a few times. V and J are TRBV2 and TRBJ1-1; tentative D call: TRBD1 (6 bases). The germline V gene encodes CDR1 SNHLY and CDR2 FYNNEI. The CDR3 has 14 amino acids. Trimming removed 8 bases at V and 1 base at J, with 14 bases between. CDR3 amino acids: CASHPQGTNTEAFF. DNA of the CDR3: TGTGCCAGCCACCCACAGGGCACGAACACTGAAGCTTTCTTT.

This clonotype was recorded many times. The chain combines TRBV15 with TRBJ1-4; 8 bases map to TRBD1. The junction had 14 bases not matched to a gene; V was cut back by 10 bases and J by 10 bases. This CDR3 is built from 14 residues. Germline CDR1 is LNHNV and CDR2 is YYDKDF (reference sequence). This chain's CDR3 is CAIRNRGSEGKLFF. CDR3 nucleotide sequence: TGTGCCATTCGAAACAGGGGGAGCGAGGGAAAACTGTTTTTT.

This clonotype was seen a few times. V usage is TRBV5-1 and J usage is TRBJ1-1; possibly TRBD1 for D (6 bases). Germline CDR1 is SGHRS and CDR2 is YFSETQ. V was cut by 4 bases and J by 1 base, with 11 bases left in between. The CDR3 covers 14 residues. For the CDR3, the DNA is TGCGCCAGCAGCCCCGGGACAAGGAACACTGAAGCTTTCTTT. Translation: CASSPGTRNTEAFF. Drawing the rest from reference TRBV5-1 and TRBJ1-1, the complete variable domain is KAGVTQTPRYLIKTRGQQVTLSCSPISGHRSVSWYQQTPGQGLQFLFEYFSETQRNKGNFPGRFSGRQFSNSRSEMNVSTLELGDSALYLCASSPGTRNTEAFFGQGTRLTVV.